This T cell receptor beta chain comes out of a study of shared clonotypes between healthy human individuals. Whole-study results and caveats: Clonotype sharing among donors likely depends on sequencing depth.

Profiled with immunoSEQ multiplex PCR; TCRdb holds only in-frame clones, not every one. The sample holds about 490,000 clones, approximately 80% seen once. CDR1 and CDR2 from the germline V gene are SNHLY and FYNNEI. V shed 6 bases and J 4 bases; nucleotides not matched to a gene: 5. This CDR3 spans 14 amino acids. Comments on this clone: Its antigen remains unidentified.

HIV-negative, healthy adults without recent acute infections or vaccinations were the donors. Genomic DNA of unsorted samples came from roughly 90 million PBMCs. V is TRBV2 and J is TRBJ1-4; 7 bases agree with TRBD1. Sequencing was performed on PBMCs. The TCR sequence derives from a middle-aged woman in good health. Some clones in this sample may be carry-over from other donors' samples. The CDR3 is CASRGTANNEKLFF. CDR3 in DNA: TGTGCCAGCAGAGGGACAGCTAATAATGAAAAACTGTTTTTT.